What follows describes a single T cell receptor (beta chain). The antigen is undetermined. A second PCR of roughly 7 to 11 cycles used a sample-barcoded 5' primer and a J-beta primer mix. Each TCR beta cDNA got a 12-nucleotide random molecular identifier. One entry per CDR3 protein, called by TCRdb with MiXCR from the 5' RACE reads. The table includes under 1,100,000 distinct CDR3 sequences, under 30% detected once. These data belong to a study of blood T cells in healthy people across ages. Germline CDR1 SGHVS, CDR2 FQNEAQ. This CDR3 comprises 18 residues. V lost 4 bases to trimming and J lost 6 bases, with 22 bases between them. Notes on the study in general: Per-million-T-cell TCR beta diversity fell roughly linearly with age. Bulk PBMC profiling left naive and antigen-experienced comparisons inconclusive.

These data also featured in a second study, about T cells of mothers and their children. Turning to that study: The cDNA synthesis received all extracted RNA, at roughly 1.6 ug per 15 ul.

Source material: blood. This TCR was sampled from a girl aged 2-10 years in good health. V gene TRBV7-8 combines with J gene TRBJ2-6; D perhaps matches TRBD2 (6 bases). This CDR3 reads CASSWEVGGALTANVLTF. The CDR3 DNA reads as TGTGCCAGCAGCTGGGAGGTTGGTGGTGCTCTTACGGCCAACGTCCTGACTTTC.